These 9 T cell receptor beta chains share one sample of origin, sequenced in a study of CXCR3-negative and CXCR3-positive naive CD8 T cells. Their cognate antigens are unknown. Study findings and constraints: TRB CDR3s of CXCR3-positive naive cells were more hydrophobic than those of CXCR3-negative naive cells.

UMI labels and 5' RACE were used to prepare the TRB cDNA libraries. TCRdb derives one entry per CDR3 protein from the 5' RACE reads, leaving out DNA. The sample totals over 150,000 distinct CDR3 sequences. The sample comprised naive CXCR3+ CD8+ T cells from blood. As for subset: CD45RO-CCR7+CD27+CD95- naive CD8+ T cells expressing CXCR3 (TNR3+). These TCRs come from a human donor in good health. Some clones in this sample may be carry-over from other donors' samples.

This chain links TRBV5-1 with TRBJ1-1. Germline lookup yields CDR1 SGHRS and CDR2 YFSETQ. This CDR3 has 12 amino acids. The CDR3 reads CASGIGDTEAFF.

The chain combines TRBV29-1 with TRBJ2-2; the TRBD1 assignment by TCRdb is unverifiable without DNA. This CDR3 region has 14 residues. Per the germline V gene, CDR1 is SQVTM and CDR2 is ANQGSEA. CDR3 region: CSVEVLGGLGELFF.

The chain combines TRBV12-3 or TRBV12-4 with TRBJ2-1. The CDR3 consists of 15 residues. The CDR3 here is CASSFSLRSYNEQFF.

V is TRBV7-9 and J is TRBJ1-2. Germline CDR1 reads SEHNR; CDR2 reads FQNEAQ (reference sequence). The CDR3 is made up of 18 amino acids. The chain's CDR3 is CASSFPPISGLGDYGYTF.

The rearrangement uses TRBV5-5 and TRBJ2-3; TCRdb's D gene call, TRBD1, goes unchecked for lack of DNA. This CDR3 is 15 amino acids long. Germline values: CDR1 SGHKS, CDR2 YYEKEE (reference sequence). This chain's CDR3 is CASSFRRGPPDTQYF.

V is TRBV6-2 or TRBV6-3 and J is TRBJ2-2; TCRdb outputs TRBD1, but without DNA this stays unchecked. In germline, CDR1 is MNHEY, CDR2 SVGEGT. CDR3 length: 14 residues. CDR3 in amino acids: CASSPRGETGELFF.

This rearrangement joins TRBV28 to TRBJ2-3; TCRdb indicates TRBD2, and absent DNA this call remains unverified. The CDR3 is made up of 18 amino acids. CDR1 and CDR2 from the germline V gene are MDHEN and SYDVKM. Here the CDR3 reads CASSLPTGVAGGTDTQYF.

The rearrangement links TRBV15 to TRBJ2-1. There are 16 residues in the CDR3. The germline gives CDR1 LNHNV, CDR2 YYDKDF (reference sequence). CDR3 loop: CATSREMGSSYNEQFF.

The chain has TRBV19 and TRBJ2-1. This CDR3 has 12 amino acids. Per germline, CDR1 LNHDA and CDR2 SQIVND (reference sequence). The CDR3: CASSITYNEQFF.